This T cell receptor (beta chain) appears in the sequencing data of a study of CD8+CD57+ T cells in acquired aplastic anemia. About the study: DNA recovered from sorted CD4+ and CD8+ cells had a mean of about 3.5 ug. Study outcomes and limitations: Patients and healthy controls showed no significant CD8+ Simpson's diversity difference.

Trimming cost V 1 base and J 6 bases, with 14 bases left between them. The CDR3 is made up of 15 amino acids. Germline CDR1 and CDR2: LNHDA and SQIVND (reference sequence). TCR beta VDJ combinations and CDR3 sequences were profiled from genomic DNA. Via MiXCR, TCRdb re-called the reads, giving one row per CDR3 protein. The profile covers over 150,000 distinct CDR3 sequences, with approximately 52% appearing a single time and roughly 12% taken by the ten largest. Previously, flow cytometry had revealed CD8+CD57+ cell expansion in the patients chosen for sequencing. The enrolled patients all had severe acquired aplastic anemia. Remarks on this clonotype: What it binds is not known.

The receptor was isolated from a human donor with aplastic anemia. The chain is built from TRBV19 and TRBJ2-3; D gene unclear. The sequenced sample consisted of sorted CD4+, CD8+, or CD8+CD57+ T cells (not recorded which) from PBMCs. The CDR3 bases are TGTGCCAGTAGTATAGGGACCTCCTTGGGGGATACGCAGTATTTT. It is translated as CASSIGTSLGDTQYF.